The rows below give T cell receptor beta chains drawn from one sample of a study of cytomegalovirus exposure and HLA in healthy donors. The method was immunoSEQ multiplex PCR; TCRdb's version includes in-frame clones alone and lacks a portion of them. The table lists roughly 220,000 clones, about four fifths of them singletons. The specimen was PBMCs. Receptor source: a man aged 30-40 years in good health and CMV-seronegative. Each CDR3 is given with its conserved first and last residue. Fields, in order: V gene, J gene, D gene, CDR3 protein. D genes are given only for firm matches.

TRBV21-1,TRBJ1-1,NA,CASSLDGGGRDTEAFF
TRBV7-9,TRBJ1-4,NA,CASSLQQGSNEKLFF
TRBV7-9,TRBJ2-5,NA,CASSPFSFQETQYF
TRBV5-1,TRBJ1-1,TRBD1,CASSGSITGDTEAFF
TRBV29-1,TRBJ2-4,NA,CSVEDQDSPKNIQYF
TRBV9,TRBJ2-1,NA,CASSEGAGGFYNEQFF
TRBV6-6,TRBJ2-7,TRBD1,CASSYSQGALAYEQYF
TRBV5-1,TRBJ1-2,TRBD1,CASSLGQGAGYTF
TRBV18,TRBJ2-1,NA,CASSPKHYNEQFF
TRBV7-2,TRBJ2-7,NA,CASSWSAGSYEQYF
TRBV7-9,TRBJ2-7,TRBD1,CSSSLVSTGMYYEQYF